This T cell receptor beta chain was identified in a study of regulatory T cells in long-lasting Graves disease. Findings and caveats of the study: When disease was persistent, TRBV28, TRBJ1-2 and TRBJ2-5 were the favored segments.

Time point of the sample: persistent/refractory GD, antithyroid drugs over 5 years with positive TRAb. Isolated PBMC RNA provided the starting material for the TCR library. Trimming removed 3 bases from V and 7 bases from J; junction bases left unmatched: 3. Looked up from germline, CDR1 is MNHNS and CDR2 is SASEGT. This CDR3 has 15 residues. As for this clonotype: Its matching antigen is unknown.

CDR3-region Arm-PCR and iRepertoire HTBI primers produced the TCR beta libraries. TCRdb passed the multiplex PCR reads through MiXCR, listing each CDR3 protein once. The repertoire consists of approximately 690,000 distinct CDR3 sequences, with roughly 30% occurring once and the leading ten covering around 40%. This TCR came from a female donor with Graves disease. Source: peripheral blood mononuclear cells (PBMCs), taken when the disease was refractory, from a patient treated with antithyroid drugs. The chain couples TRBV6-1 to TRBJ2-2; 12 bases map to TRBD2. The CDR3 DNA is TGTGCCAGCAGTGACACTAGCGGGAGGAGCGGGGAGCTGTTTTTT. Its protein is CASSDTSGRSGELFF.